This entry concerns a single T cell receptor (beta chain). The repertoire was sequenced with immunoSEQ multiplex PCR; TCRdb's copy has only in-frame clones and lacks some. The data show some 700,000 clones, approximately 85% seen once. These data belong to a study of shared T cell receptors in the human thymus. This CDR3 has 15 residues. Germline CDR1 is MDHEN and CDR2 is SYDVKM. V lost 5 bases to trimming and J lost 5 bases, with 18 bases between them. These data were likewise used in another study, on human thymus T cells. This second report adds: Infants served as donors; they were healthy and Finnish and were having corrective surgery for congenital heart defects. Thymus specimens were resections from corrective heart surgery.

What was sequenced was thymocytes. This clonotype was sampled from a girl under three years old with a congenital heart defect. The chain couples TRBV28 to TRBJ1-1; unclear D gene. CDR3 sequence: CASSPLVRGRTEAFF. CDR3 nucleotides: TGTGCCAGCAGTCCCTTAGTCCGCGGCCGGACTGAAGCTTTCTTT.